The 29 T cell receptor beta chains listed next were all sequenced from one sample in a study of Ad26.COV2.S vaccination and SARS-CoV-2 variants. The protocol was immunoSEQ multiplex PCR, while the TCRdb copy is restricted to in-frame clones and leaves out a portion. The profile shows 150,000 to 200,000 clones, roughly 85% of them singletons. Material: peripheral blood, obtained after recovery from COVID-19. All receptors come from a human donor who had recovered from COVID-19.

This clone appeared a few times. The chain is built from TRBV5-6 and TRBJ2-2; 7 bases are shared with TRBD2. V was clipped by 4 bases and J by 4 bases; unmatched bases: 4. Germline CDR1 SGHDT, CDR2 YYEEEE. This CDR3 has 14 amino acids. CDR3 region: CASSRDYRTGELFF. The DNA for the CDR3 is TGTGCCAGCAGCCGGGACTACCGCACCGGGGAGCTGTTTTTT.

This clone was seen once. The chain uses TRBV6-5 and TRBJ2-1; D remains unclear. The germline V gene has CDR1 MNHEY and CDR2 SVGAGI. This CDR3 spans 11 amino acids. V was trimmed by 6 bases and J by 8 bases, leaving 8 bases between them. DNA for the CDR3: TGTGCCAGCAGCCTGAGGTATGAGCAGTTCTTC. Its protein is CASSLRYEQFF.

The chain carries TRBV14 and TRBJ2-5, with 8 nucleotides matching TRBD1. The V and J ends lost 2 bases and 2 bases, in that order; junction bases with no gene match: 7. The CDR3 has 16 residues. Per the germline V gene, CDR1 is SGHDN and CDR2 is FVKESK. CDR3 coding DNA: TGTGCCAGCAGCCAATGGCAGGGGGCGCTTCAAGAGACCCAGTACTTC. This encodes CASSQWQGALQETQYF.

This clone was seen just once. The chain employs TRBV5-6 and TRBJ2-7, with D possibly being TRBD2 (6 bases). The germline V and J ends were trimmed by 4 bases and 5 bases, with 31 bases remaining between them. Germline lookup yields CDR1 SGHDT and CDR2 YYEEEE. The CDR3 loop spans 19 amino acids. In DNA, the CDR3 is TGTGCCAGCAGCCCGCCGGAGGCGGGACCCACAGAAACGAGGGACGAGCAGTACTTC. Protein: CASSPPEAGPTETRDEQYF.

The chain has TRBV5-1 and TRBJ2-3; possibly TRBD1 or TRBD2 for D (5 bases each). CDR1 is SGHRS and CDR2 is YFSETQ in the germline V gene. V lost 4 bases and J lost 6, with 15 bases in between. The CDR3 runs 14 residues. The CDR3 reads CASSPGTPRDTQYF. In DNA form, the CDR3 reads TGCGCCAGCAGCCCCGGGACCCCTAGGGATACGCAGTATTTT. Using reference TRBV5-1 and TRBJ2-3 for the parts outside the CDR3, the full variable domain is KAGVTQTPRYLIKTRGQQVTLSCSPISGHRSVSWYQQTPGQGLQFLFEYFSETQRNKGNFPGRFSGRQFSNSRSEMNVSTLELGDSALYLCASSPGTPRDTQYFGPGTRLTVL.

The chain employs TRBV2 and TRBJ2-5, with D perhaps TRBD2 (5 bases). The germline V gene has CDR1 SNHLY and CDR2 FYNNEI. CDR3 size: 12 residues. V lost 6 bases to trimming and J lost 5 bases, with 10 bases between them. The CDR3 protein is CASSGLGETQYF. CDR3 bases: TGTGCCAGCAGCGGACTGGGGGAGACCCAGTACTTC.

The chain recombines TRBV6-5 with TRBJ2-3, with D uncertain. V lost 6 bases to trimming and J lost 0 bases, with 10 bases between them. Germline V lookup: CDR1 MNHEY, CDR2 SVGAGI. The CDR3 loop spans 14 amino acids. The CDR3 here is CASRRIASTDTQYF. The DNA of the CDR3 is TGTGCCAGCAGGAGGATAGCTAGCACAGATACGCAGTATTTT.

The V and J genes are TRBV23-1 and TRBJ1-2; no definite D call. TRBV23-1 is assigned to the ORF class and has an uncertain function. V gave up 4 bases and J gave up 4 bases, with 16 bases separating them. CDR3 length equals 15 residues. The CDR3 nucleotides read TGCGCCAGCAGTCCCCCCCCGCGGCCAACCTATGGCTACACCTTC. Its translation: CASSPPPRPTYGYTF.

V is TRBV18 and J is TRBJ2-1; 11 bases align to TRBD2. This CDR3 has 18 amino acids. The germline gives CDR1 KGHSH, CDR2 LQKENI. The V and J ends lost 0 bases and 6 bases, in that order; junction bases with no gene match: 10. CDR3 DNA sequence: TGTGCCAGCTCACCACCCCAAGCGAGGCTAGCGGGAGGCAATGAGCAGTTCTTC. Amino acid sequence: CASSPPQARLAGGNEQFF.

The rearrangement joins TRBV20-1 to TRBJ1-3; weak D call: TRBD1 (5 bases). This CDR3 region has 15 residues. The germline V gene encodes CDR1 DFQATT and CDR2 SNEGSKA (reference sequence). Trimming stripped 5 bases from V and 0 bases from J, with 14 bases between. In DNA, the CDR3 is TGCAGTGCTGGTGACAGCTCCATCTCTGGAAACACCATATATTTT. Protein sequence: CSAGDSSISGNTIYF.

This chain uses TRBV5-6 with TRBJ2-7, with no clear D. Germline loops: CDR1 SGHDT, CDR2 YYEEEE. V shed 4 bases and J shed 2 bases, with 10 bases lying between them. The length of the CDR3 is 13 residues. The CDR3 sequence: CASSLSLPYEQYF. The CDR3 bases are TGTGCCAGCAGCCTATCCCTCCCCTACGAGCAGTACTTC.

V and J are TRBV4-1 and TRBJ2-3, with 12 nucleotides matching TRBD2. J lost 4 bases, V lost 1 base, and 9 bases had no gene match. Germline-derived CDR1 and CDR2 are MGHRA and YSYEKL. The CDR3 has 18 residues. Here the CDR3 reads CASSQVFRTSGVPDTQYF. The CDR3 coding sequence is TGCGCCAGCAGCCAAGTGTTCCGGACTAGCGGGGTCCCAGATACGCAGTATTTT.

The chain links TRBV7-9 to TRBJ2-5; D gene unclear. Germline CDR1 SEHNR, CDR2 FQNEAQ (reference sequence). Trimming took off 7 bases at V and 1 base at J, with 4 bases between the two ends. The length of the CDR3 is 11 residues. The CDR3 bases are TGTGCCAGCACCACCCAAGAGACCCAGTACTTC. Translation: CASTTQETQYF.

The chain combines TRBV12-3 or TRBV12-4 with TRBJ1-2, with D possibly being TRBD1 (5 bases). Trimming took off 6 bases at V and 4 bases at J, with 12 bases between the two ends. The CDR3 is made up of 13 amino acids. Here the CDR3 reads CASSHVGTYGYTF. DNA of the CDR3: TGTGCCAGCAGCCATGTGGGGACCTATGGCTACACCTTC.

The chain is built from TRBV5-1 and TRBJ2-7; D unresolved. V was cut by 0 bases and J by 9 bases, with 19 bases left in between. The CDR3 runs 15 residues. From germline, CDR1 is SGHRS and CDR2 YFSETQ. CDR3 coding DNA: TGCGCCAGCAGCTTGGCGAGTACAGTAACGCCGTTGCAGTACTTC. The encoded protein is CASSLASTVTPLQYF.

The gene calls are TRBV19 and TRBJ2-4; 7 bases are shared with TRBD2. Losses at the gene ends were 1 base for V and 3 bases for J; bases not matched to a gene: 9. The CDR3 runs 17 residues. CDR1 LNHDA and CDR2 SQIVND come from the germline V gene (reference sequence). This CDR3 is CASSIGEGYGIKNIQYF. CDR3 nucleotides: TGTGCCAGTAGTATAGGGGAGGGCTATGGAATCAAAAACATTCAGTACTTC.

V usage is TRBV7-9 and J usage is TRBJ2-7; D unresolved. The V and J ends lost 4 bases and 6 bases respectively, with 10 bases between them. This CDR3 region has 12 residues. Germline V gives CDR1 SEHNR, CDR2 FQNEAQ (reference sequence). Here the CDR3 DNA reads TGTGCCAGCAGCTCCCAAGCCGGCGAGCAGTACTTC. This sequence encodes CASSSQAGEQYF. The full variable domain, with the rest looked up from reference TRBV7-9 and TRBJ2-7, is DTGVSQNPRHKITKRGQNVTFRCDPISEHNRLYWYRQTLGQGPEFLTYFQNEAQLEKSRLLSDRFSAERPKGSFSTLEIQRTEQGDSAMYLCASSSQAGEQYFGPGTRLTVT.

This clone has only one observation. This chain's CDR3 is CASSSWTGTETQYF. In DNA form, the CDR3 reads TGTGCCAGTAGTTCGTGGACAGGGACAGAGACCCAGTACTTC. The chain uses TRBV19 and TRBJ2-5; TRBD1 matches 8 bases. The junction had 6 bases not matched to a gene; V was cut back by 5 bases and J by 4 bases. CDR1 is LNHDA and CDR2 is SQIVND in the germline V gene (reference sequence). The CDR3 has 14 amino acids. The full variable domain, its missing parts supplied by reference TRBV19 and TRBJ2-5, is DGGITQSPKYLFRKEGQNVTLSCEQNLNHDAMYWYRQDPGQGLRLIYYSQIVNDFQKGDIAEGYSVSREKKESFPLTVTSAQKNPTAFYLCASSSWTGTETQYFGPGTRLLVL.

This chain connects TRBV2 to TRBJ2-1, with 7 positions matching TRBD2. Germline trimming cut 3 bases from V and 7 bases from J; bases unmatched to any gene: 9. In germline, CDR1 is SNHLY, CDR2 FYNNEI. The CDR3 length is 15 residues. DNA of the CDR3: TGTGCCAGCAGTGAGTTTGGGGGGAGGGTGAATGAGCAGTTCTTC. This translates into CASSEFGGRVNEQFF.

This clone was recorded a few times. The chain combines TRBV7-7 with TRBJ1-3; D is unclear. The CDR3 loop spans 13 amino acids. The V end lost 10 bases, the J end lost 0 bases, and 10 bases lay between the germline ends. Germline V gene data show CDR1 as SSHAT and CDR2 as FNYEAQ (reference sequence). The CDR3: CAIGRGSGNTIYF. The CDR3 DNA sequence: TGTGCCATCGGGAGAGGCTCTGGAAACACCATATATTTT.

In its sample, this clone was seen once. CDR3 in DNA: TGTGCCAGCAGTTGGGACCGGGACAGGGGATACAACATTCAGTACTTC. Protein sequence: CASSWDRDRGYNIQYF. The chain has TRBV5-5 and TRBJ2-4; 10 positions agree with TRBD1. Trimming took 5 bases from V and 7 from J; bases not matched to a gene: 12. Germline assignment: CDR1 SGHKS and CDR2 YYEKEE (reference sequence). This CDR3 is built from 16 residues.

The chain employs TRBV2 and TRBJ2-1, with a weak D call TRBD2 (7 bases). The germline gives CDR1 SNHLY, CDR2 FYNNEI. The CDR3 spans 12 residues. V was pared by 8 bases and J by 15 bases, with 20 bases between. The CDR3 loop is CASSGEGDMGFF. CDR3 sequence (DNA): TGTGCCAGCTCCGGGGAGGGGGATATGGGGTTCTTC.

This sequence joins TRBV5-1 and TRBJ2-3, with 8 bases matching TRBD2. The CDR3 spans 15 residues. Germline V gene sequence: CDR1 SGHRS, CDR2 YFSETQ. V gave up 6 bases and J gave up 2 bases; unmatched junction bases: 8. CDR3 coding DNA: TGCGCCAGCACCGAACTAGCGGAGGACACAGATACGCAGTATTTT. Amino acid sequence: CASTELAEDTDTQYF.

This sequence joins TRBV5-6 and TRBJ1-6, with D unresolved. Per the germline V gene, CDR1 is SGHDT and CDR2 is YYEEEE. V dropped 4 bases and J dropped 3 bases, with 11 bases sitting between them. There are 15 residues in the CDR3. The CDR3 reads CASSPTGIYNSPLHF. The CDR3 DNA follows: TGTGCCAGCAGCCCCACCGGGATCTATAATTCACCCCTCCACTTT. Supplemented by reference TRBV5-6 and TRBJ1-6, the full variable domain reads DAGVTQSPTHLIKTRGQQVTLRCSPKSGHDTVSWYQQALGQGPQFIFQYYEEEERQRGNFPDRFSGHQFPNYSSELNVNALLLGDSALYLCASSPTGIYNSPLHFGNGTRLTVT.

The V and J genes are TRBV30 and TRBJ2-2; 11 bases are a match to TRBD2. This CDR3 contains 14 residues. The V gene's germline CDR1 is GTSNPN and CDR2 SVGIG (reference sequence). V shed 2 bases, J shed 10 bases, and the junction held 6 bases outside the gene matches. As DNA, the CDR3 is TGTGCCTGGAGTTTGAATAGCGGGAGGGCGGAGCTGTTTTTT. Its protein product is CAWSLNSGRAELFF. Supplemented by reference TRBV30 and TRBJ2-2, the full variable domain reads SQTIHQWPATLVQPVGSPLSLECTVEGTSNPNLYWYRQAAGRGLQLLFYSVGIGQISSEVPQNLSASRPQDRQFILSSKKLLLSDSGFYLCAWSLNSGRAELFFGEGSRLTVL.

This clone was found once. The chain links TRBV6-4 to TRBJ1-5, with D hard to call. The CDR3 spans 13 residues. Trimming pared 2 bases from V and 8 bases from J, leaving 10 bases between. Germline V CDR1 and CDR2: MRHNA, SNTAGT. The DNA for the CDR3 is TGTGCCAGCAGTGACGGTCCGTTAGAGCCCCAGCATTTT. It is translated as CASSDGPLEPQHF.

The gene calls are TRBV5-4 and TRBJ1-1; the match to TRBD1 covers 8 bases. Trimming removed 0 bases from V and 8 bases from J; junction bases left unmatched: 6. The CDR3 runs 14 residues. CDR1 SGHNT and CDR2 YYREEE come from the germline V gene (reference sequence). CDR3 loop: CASSLAGTGREAFF. In DNA form, the CDR3 reads TGTGCCAGCAGCTTGGCCGGGACAGGACGCGAAGCTTTCTTT.

The V call is TRBV3-1 (or the pseudogene TRBV3-2), the J call TRBJ1-4; the D gene is possibly TRBD1 (6 bases). The CDR3 consists of 14 residues. V lost 5 bases and J lost 8, with 15 bases in between. The germline gives CDR1 LGHDT, CDR2 YNNKEL (reference sequence). In DNA, the CDR3 is TGTGCCAGCAGCTCTTCAGGGGCAGGCGAAAAACTGTTTTTT. It codes for CASSSSGAGEKLFF.

The chain employs TRBV6-4 and TRBJ2-1; TRBD2 matches at 9 bases. The V and J ends lost 5 bases and 6 bases, in that order; junction bases with no gene match: 8. Germline values: CDR1 MRHNA, CDR2 SNTAGT. CDR3 length equals 15 residues. The CDR3 loop reads CASSPTSGSFNEQFF. DNA of the CDR3: TGTGCCAGCAGTCCCACTAGCGGGTCGTTCAATGAGCAGTTCTTC.